Sequencing of this TCR beta chain was carried out in a study of OX40 agonist ivuxolimab in advanced cancers. Overall study context: Eligibility admitted prior anti-PD-1, anti-PD-L1 or anti-CTLA-4 therapy; roughly 37% had some. Three patients had partial responses: one hepatocellular carcinoma, two cutaneous melanoma. Study outcomes and limitations: The expanded peripheral T cells' antigen specificity was not determined. Circulating CD4+ and CD8+ T cells showed clonal expansion by week 6 at 0.1 to 3.0 mg/kg.

CDR1 SGDLS and CDR2 YYNGEE come from the germline V gene. V was pared by 4 bases and J by 4 bases, with 15 bases between. This CDR3 comprises 15 residues. Generated by immunoSEQ multiplex PCR, the TCRdb table keeps only in-frame clones and is missing some. The sample lists tens of thousands of clones; 70% to 90% were seen once. About this clone itself: Antigen: not known.

The sample was CD4+ or CD8+ T cells sorted from blood, taken in a trial of the OX40 agonist ivuxolimab. This sequence originates from an adult with an advanced solid tumor such as melanoma, head and neck, liver or kidney cancer. This chain joins TRBV9 and TRBJ2-1, with D tentatively TRBD1 (7 bases). CDR3 nucleotides: TGTGCCAGCAGCCCCCGGCAGGGGGGTTACAATGAGCAGTTCTTC. Encoded protein: CASSPRQGGYNEQFF.